The 29 T cell receptor beta chains given below trace back to one sample, sequenced in a study of OX40 agonist ivuxolimab in advanced cancers. The library was prepared using the immunoSEQ multiplex PCR assay. TCRdb retrieved this table from immuneACCESS and kept in-frame rearrangements only. Not all clones are present; in checked studies, unresolved V genes account for under half, and no reason is known for the remainder. This sample holds roughly 72,000 clones; roughly 89% were observed only once. The top ten clones comprise roughly an eighth of the sample. This sample comprised CD4+ or CD8+ T cells sorted from blood, obtained in a trial of the OX40 agonist ivuxolimab. Receptors originate from an adult with an advanced solid tumor such as melanoma, head and neck, liver or kidney cancer.

The chain employs TRBV21-1 and TRBJ2-7; no check of the table's D call, TRBD2, against the DNA was made. TRBV21-1 has pseudogene status. The CDR3 spans 19 residues. The CDR3 region is CASSKAKGPPGGSPYEQYF. Written as DNA, the CDR3 is TGTGCCAGCAGCAAAGCTAAGGGACCCCCGGGGGGGAGCCCCTACGAGCAGTACTTC.

The chain combines TRBV6-5 with TRBJ2-1; possibly TRBD2 for D (6 bases). Trimming removed 9 bases from V and 8 bases from J, with 11 bases in between. The CDR3 consists of 11 residues. Germline values: CDR1 MNHEY, CDR2 SVGAGI. CDR3 DNA sequence: TGTGCCAGGGGGGGACGGTATGAGCAGTTCTTC. Translated, it gives CARGGRYEQFF.

This clone was found once. The chain employs TRBV7-2 and TRBJ1-1; D ambiguous. With 1 base removed from V and 1 base from J, the gap between germline ends came to 10 bases. The CDR3 length is 15 residues. Germline assignment: CDR1 SGHTA and CDR2 FQGNSA. The CDR3 spells CASSLVVTTNTEAFF. CDR3 nucleotide sequence: TGTGCCAGCAGCTTAGTAGTGACCACGAACACTGAAGCTTTCTTT.

The chain links TRBV27 to TRBJ2-5, with D unclear. TRBJ2-7 matches the DNA end more closely, so the J call is doubtful. The CDR3 loop spans 14 amino acids. CDR1 is MNHEY and CDR2 is SMNVEV in the germline V gene (reference sequence). In DNA, the CDR3 is TGTGCCAGCAGTTTAGCCTTCGGCTCCTACGAGCAGTACTTC. It translates to CASSLAFGSYEQYF.

V gene TRBV9 combines with J gene TRBJ2-1; D gene uncertain. Germline V gene data show CDR1 as SGDLS and CDR2 as YYNGEE. This CDR3 contains 14 residues. The V gene lost 2 bases and the J gene lost 6 bases, with 12 bases spanning the gap. CDR3 coding DNA: TGTGCCAGCAGCGTCGGAGCGTCCCCCAATGAGCAGTTCTTC. Encoded protein: CASSVGASPNEQFF.

This chain uses TRBV7-2 with TRBJ2-3; D may be TRBD2 (6 bases). The CDR3 totals 14 residues. CDR1 is SGHTA, CDR2 FQGNSA, per germline. Trimming took 1 base from V and 2 from J, leaving 7 bases between them. CDR3: CASSLGGDTDTQYF. The CDR3 region has the DNA TGTGCCAGCAGCTTAGGGGGGGACACAGATACGCAGTATTTT.

V and J are TRBV23-1 and TRBJ2-2; either TRBD1 or TRBD2 may supply D (5 bases each). TRBV23-1 is identified as an open reading frame with a role that is uncertain. Trimming shortened V by 5 bases and J by 6 bases, and 22 bases separated the two germline ends. This CDR3 has 17 residues. CDR3 in DNA: TGCGCCAGCAGTGAGTGGTTGGGGACGGGGCCGGCCGGGGAGCTGTTTTTT. This encodes CASSEWLGTGPAGELFF.

This clone was seen a single time. V is TRBV10-3 and J is TRBJ1-2; D gene ambiguous. CDR3 length: 14 residues. The germline V and J ends were trimmed by 3 bases and 1 base, with 9 bases remaining between them. The germline V gene has CDR1 ENHRY and CDR2 SYGVKD. CDR3: CAISERYINYGYTF. The CDR3 DNA reads TGTGCCATCAGTGAAAGATACATTAACTATGGCTACACCTTC.

V gene TRBV28 combines with J gene TRBJ2-7; D unresolved. Trimming stripped 7 bases from V and 6 bases from J, with 13 bases between. The CDR3 loop spans 12 amino acids. Germline V gene sequence: CDR1 MDHEN, CDR2 SYDVKM. The CDR3 bases are TGTGCCAGCATGTCGCCCTTGGGCGAGCAGTACTTC. It specifies CASMSPLGEQYF. The whole variable domain, filled in from reference TRBV28 and TRBJ2-7, reads DVKVTQSSRYLVKRTGEKVFLECVQDMDHENMFWYRQDPGLGLRLIYFSYDVKMKEKGDIPEGYSVSREKKERFSLILESASTNQTSMYLCASMSPLGEQYFGPGTRLTVT.

The V call is TRBV5-4, the J call TRBJ1-1; TRBD1 matches at 7 bases. After removal of 4 bases from V and 6 bases from J, the junction contained 12 bases not matched to a gene. The CDR3 runs to 15 residues. The germline CDR1 and CDR2 sequences are SGHNT and YYREEE (reference sequence). The DNA for the CDR3 is TGTGCCAGCAGCACCCAGACAGGGAAGTCGGCTGAAGCTTTCTTT. Protein: CASSTQTGKSAEAFF.

The chain is built from TRBV7-2 and TRBJ2-2, with TRBD2 matching over 9 bases. CDR1 is SGHTA, CDR2 FQGNSA, per germline. CDR3 length: 19 residues. Germline trimming cut 5 bases from V and 2 bases from J; bases unmatched to any gene: 15. The CDR3 bases are TGTGCCAGCAGCCCTCGGGGGTCTAGCGGGAAAATAAACACCGGGGAGCTGTTTTTT. Amino acids: CASSPRGSSGKINTGELFF.

The rearrangement uses TRBV10-3 and TRBJ2-3, with D maybe TRBD2 (6 bases). Per the germline V gene, CDR1 is ENHRY and CDR2 is SYGVKD. The CDR3 length is 13 residues. Trimming left V 10 bases short and J 2 bases short, with 13 bases between. In DNA, the CDR3 is TGTGCCAGCCGGGACTTAAACACAGATACGCAGTATTTT. It translates to CASRDLNTDTQYF.

The chain combines TRBV27 with TRBJ2-3; possible D gene TRBD2, 5 bases. Germline-derived CDR1 and CDR2 are MNHEY and SMNVEV (reference sequence). The CDR3 extends over 15 amino acids. Trimming cost V 2 bases and J 5 bases, with 14 bases left between them. CDR3 bases: TGTGCCAGCAGTTTAGCGGCGGGCTTTATAGATACGCAGTATTTT. This sequence encodes CASSLAAGFIDTQYF.

The V and J genes are TRBV9 and TRBJ2-5; no firm D call. The CDR3 length is 15 residues. Per germline, CDR1 SGDLS and CDR2 YYNGEE. With 4 bases removed from V and 5 bases from J, the gap between germline ends came to 18 bases. The CDR3 DNA sequence: TGTGCCAGCAGCCCCCAAATCGGCAGGTTGGAGACCCAGTACTTC. Amino acids: CASSPQIGRLETQYF.

The V call is TRBV28, the J call TRBJ1-2; D gene unclear. The V gene's germline CDR1 is MDHEN and CDR2 SYDVKM. This CDR3 has 14 amino acids. Trimming shortened V by 6 bases and J by 6 bases, and 17 bases separated the two germline ends. CDR3 loop: CASRSPGITHGYTF. The CDR3 DNA reads as TGTGCCAGCAGAAGCCCCGGGATTACCCATGGCTACACCTTC.

The chain combines TRBV7-8 with TRBJ2-7; D unresolved. Trimming left V 6 bases short and J 1 base short, with 10 bases between. Germline assignment: CDR1 SGHVS and CDR2 FQNEAQ. The CDR3 spans 13 residues. This chain's CDR3 is CASRTWLSYEQYF. The CDR3 DNA is TGTGCCAGCAGGACATGGCTGTCCTACGAGCAGTACTTC.

In this sample, this clone turned up a few times. The gene calls are TRBV13 and TRBJ2-3; 12 bases fit TRBD2. J gave up 2 bases and V 6 bases, and 9 bases lay outside the gene matches. This CDR3 has 17 residues. CDR1 is PRHDT and CDR2 is FYEKMQ in the germline V gene (reference sequence). This CDR3 reads CASRPKRLAGDTDTQYF. CDR3 sequence (DNA): TGTGCCAGCAGACCGAAACGACTAGCGGGAGACACAGATACGCAGTATTTT. The entire variable domain, with the rest obtained from reference TRBV13 and TRBJ2-3, is as follows: AAGVIQSPRHLIKEKRETATLKCYPIPRHDTVYWYQQGPGQDPQFLISFYEKMQSDKGSIPDRFSAQQFSDYHSELNMSSLELGDSALYFCASRPKRLAGDTDTQYFGPGTRLTVL.

This rearrangement joins TRBV28 to TRBJ2-6; perhaps TRBD1 as D (5 bases). V lost 2 bases to trimming and J lost 2 bases, with 10 bases between them. CDR3 length: 16 residues. CDR1 and CDR2 from the germline V gene are MDHEN and SYDVKM. CDR3 residues: CASSLPPGTGANVLTF. In DNA, the CDR3 is TGTGCCAGCAGTTTACCGCCAGGGACTGGGGCCAACGTCCTGACTTTC.

V is TRBV7-9 and J is TRBJ2-2; D uncertain. Trimming left V 3 bases short and J 5 bases short, with 7 bases between. The CDR3 contains 13 residues. CDR1 SEHNR and CDR2 FQNEAQ come from the germline V gene (reference sequence). CDR3 residues: CASSFTHTGELFF. In DNA form, the CDR3 reads TGTGCCAGCAGCTTTACGCATACCGGGGAGCTGTTTTTT. The full variable domain, with the rest looked up from reference TRBV7-9 and TRBJ2-2, is DTGVSQNPRHKITKRGQNVTFRCDPISEHNRLYWYRQTLGQGPEFLTYFQNEAQLEKSRLLSDRFSAERPKGSFSTLEIQRTEQGDSAMYLCASSFTHTGELFFGEGSRLTVL.

This chain connects TRBV6-5 to TRBJ1-1; tentatively, D is TRBD1 (5 bases). CDR3 size: 15 residues. Germline V gene sequence: CDR1 MNHEY, CDR2 SVGAGI. Deletions cut 2 bases from V and 3 bases from J, with 13 bases between. The CDR3: CASSYGGMGDTEAFF. DNA of the CDR3: TGTGCCAGCAGTTACGGGGGAATGGGGGACACTGAAGCTTTCTTT.

J is TRBJ2-3 and V is TRBV15, with D unclear. Germline CDR1 reads LNHNV; CDR2 reads YYDKDF (reference sequence). The length of the CDR3 is 12 residues. The V end lost 1 base, the J end lost 6 bases, and 5 bases lay between the germline ends. Written as DNA, the CDR3 is TGTGCCACCAGCAGAGTAGGGGATACGCAGTATTTT. Residues: CATSRVGDTQYF.

V and J are TRBV11-2 and TRBJ2-5; TRBD1 or TRBD2 may be the D gene (5 bases each). The DNA end favors TRBJ2-7, so the J call may be wrong. Germline values: CDR1 SGHAT, CDR2 FQNNGV. The CDR3 sequence is 15 residues long. Here the CDR3 reads CASSFRPGRPYEQYF. The CDR3 nucleotides are TGTGCCAGCAGCTTTCGGCCGGGACGGCCCTACGAGCAGTACTTC.

This clone was detected only a few times. V gene TRBV5-4 combines with J gene TRBJ1-2; 10 nucleotides agree with TRBD1. After removal of 5 bases from V and 8 bases from J, the junction contained 9 bases not matched to a gene. This CDR3 is 14 amino acids long. Germline V CDR1 and CDR2: SGHNT, YYREEE (reference sequence). The CDR3 DNA sequence: TGTGCCAGCAGATGGGACAGGGGAGGTAGGGGCTACACCTTC. Protein product: CASRWDRGGRGYTF.

The chain recombines TRBV5-6 with TRBJ2-3; D not resolved. Deletions cut 2 bases from V and 1 base from J, with 11 bases between. Germline assignment: CDR1 SGHDT and CDR2 YYEEEE. The CDR3 has 15 residues. The CDR3 DNA sequence: TGTGCCAGCAGCTTTGGGCTTATACGCACAGATACGCAGTATTTT. Its translation: CASSFGLIRTDTQYF.

The chain is built from TRBV18 and TRBJ1-5; D is ambiguous. Germline CDR1 is KGHSH and CDR2 is LQKENI. The CDR3 covers 15 residues. V dropped 3 bases and J dropped 0 bases, with 9 bases sitting between them. The CDR3 coding sequence is TGTGCCAGCTCACCTGGACGCTTTAGCAATCAGCCCCAGCATTTT. It is translated as CASSPGRFSNQPQHF.

The rearrangement uses TRBV19 and TRBJ2-2, with D possibly matching TRBD2 (5 bases). The germline V gene has CDR1 LNHDA and CDR2 SQIVND (reference sequence). This CDR3 region has 17 residues. Trimming removed 1 base from V and 0 bases from J, with 12 bases in between. CDR3 protein: CASSIGGQNSNTGELFF. DNA for the CDR3: TGTGCCAGTAGTATAGGCGGGCAGAACTCGAACACCGGGGAGCTGTTTTTT.

The CDR3 sequence: CASSIRGPLGYF. CDR3 DNA: TGTGCCAGCAGCATCAGGGGGCCCCTCGGGTACTTC. The genes are TRBV21-1 and TRBJ2-4; the D call of TRBD1 is as the table states it, not checked on the DNA. TRBV21-1 is a documented pseudogene. CDR3 length: 12 residues.

As to this clone: At one end the junction does not follow the germline gene, possibly because of a read error. The chain links TRBV10-1 to TRBJ2-5, with D unresolved. The germline gives CDR1 WNHNN, CDR2 SYGVQD (reference sequence). The CDR3 extends over 11 amino acids. The CDR3 nucleotides are TGCGCCAGCAGTGACCAAGAGATCCAGTACTTC. As protein: CASSDQEIQYF.

The gene calls are TRBV18 and TRBJ1-4; 7 bases line up with TRBD1. Looked up from germline, CDR1 is KGHSH and CDR2 is LQKENI. The CDR3 contains 14 residues. V lost 4 bases to trimming and J lost 8 bases; unmatched junction nucleotides: 7. Written as DNA, the CDR3 is TGTGCCAGCTCACTCCAGGGGGTTGGAGAAAAACTGTTTTTT. Protein sequence: CASSLQGVGEKLFF.